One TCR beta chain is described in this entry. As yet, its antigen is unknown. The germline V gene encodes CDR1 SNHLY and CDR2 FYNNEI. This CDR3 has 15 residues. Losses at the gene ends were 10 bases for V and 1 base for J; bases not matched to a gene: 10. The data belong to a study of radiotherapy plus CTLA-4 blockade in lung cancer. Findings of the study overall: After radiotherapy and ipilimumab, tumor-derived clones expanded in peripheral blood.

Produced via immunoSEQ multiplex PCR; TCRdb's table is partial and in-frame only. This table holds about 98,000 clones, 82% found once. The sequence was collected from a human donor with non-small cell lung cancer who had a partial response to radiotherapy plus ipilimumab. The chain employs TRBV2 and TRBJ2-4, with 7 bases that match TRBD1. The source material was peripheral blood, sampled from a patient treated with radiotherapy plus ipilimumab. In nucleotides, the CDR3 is TGTGCCACTAGCCAGACAGGGCGGGCCAAAAACATTCAGTACTTC. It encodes CATSQTGRAKNIQYF.